Listed below are T cell receptor beta chains from one sample, sequenced in a study of long-term antiretroviral therapy in people with HIV. Generated by immunoSEQ multiplex PCR, the TCRdb table keeps only in-frame clones and is missing some. The sample has about 14,000 clones, roughly 82% seen once. Source: unsorted PBMCs, taken 0.4 years after starting antiretroviral therapy. Receptor source: a man aged 30 to 39 with HIV. The CDR3 runs from the conserved cysteine through the conserved F or W. A D gene is named only where the DNA matches it firmly. Rows give clone size only sometimes, using once, few, many, or a class for an expanded clone.

v_call,d_call,clone_size,j_call,cdr3_nt,cdr3_aa
TRBV7-3,NA,NA,TRBJ2-1,TGTGCCAGCAGCCCAGGGACGGGACGCAATCGCAATGAGCAGTTCTTC,CASSPGTGRNRNEQFF
TRBV4-1,NA,NA,TRBJ2-6,TGCGCCAGCAGCCAACAGCCGGCCAAAAATTCTGGGGCCAACGTCCTGACTTTC,CASSQQPAKNSGANVLTF
TRBV30,TRBD1,NA,TRBJ1-4,TGTGCCTGGCGGGGACAGGGGGCTAATAATGAAAAACTGTTTTTT,CAWRGQGANNEKLFF
TRBV7-9,TRBD1,few,TRBJ1-2,TGTGCCAGCAGCCTATCCGGGACAGGGGACGGCTACACCTTC,CASSLSGTGDGYTF
TRBV21-1,NA,NA,TRBJ2-6,TGTGCCAGCAGCCCGGGGACAGGGGGCGGCAACGTCCTGACTTTC,CASSPGTGGGNVLTF
TRBV6-6,NA,NA,TRBJ2-5,TGTGCCAGCAGTTACAGGGATAGAGAGACCCAGTACTTC,CASSYRDRETQYF
TRBV11-2,TRBD1,NA,TRBJ1-2,TGTGCCAGCAGCCCCAACCGGGACAGTTATGGCTACACCTTC,CASSPNRDSYGYTF
TRBV29-1,NA,NA,TRBJ1-1,TGCAGCGAAATGGGGAGCCGGGGGAACACTGAAGCTTTCTTT,CSEMGSRGNTEAFF
TRBV10-3,TRBD1,NA,TRBJ1-1,TGTGCCATCAGCCGGACAGGTACCACTGAAGCTTTCTTT,CAISRTGTTEAFF
TRBV5-1,TRBD1,few,TRBJ1-6,TGCGCCAGCAGCTTGTCCGGGACAGGGGGACATTCACCCCTCCACTTT,CASSLSGTGGHSPLHF
TRBV11-2,NA,NA,TRBJ2-7,TGTGCCAGCAGCGCAGACGCCCCCAGGGTTGTCGGGACCTACGAGCAGTACTTC,CASSADAPRVVGTYEQYF
TRBV7-3,TRBD2,NA,TRBJ2-1,TGTGCCAGCAGCCCAGAAGGCGTAGCGGGGGCCTCAGGCAATGAGCAGTTCTTC,CASSPEGVAGASGNEQFF
TRBV4-3,NA,NA,TRBJ1-1,TGCGCCAGCAGCCAAGTTATTTGGGGGAACACTGAAGCTTTCTTT,CASSQVIWGNTEAFF
TRBV27,NA,NA,TRBJ1-2,TGTGCCAGCAGCTCTCTAGGCTATGGCTACACCTTC,CASSSLGYGYTF
TRBV28,NA,NA,TRBJ1-1,TGTGCCAGCAAAGAGAGAAACACTGAAGCTTTCTTT,CASKERNTEAFF
TRBV11-2,NA,few,TRBJ1-1,TGTGCCAGCAGCACAGGGTTTGAAGCTTTCTTT,CASSTGFEAFF
TRBV7-8,TRBD2,once,TRBJ2-1,TGTGCCAGCAGCTTACTAGCGGGAGACTATGGGAGTGAGCAGTTCTTC,CASSLLAGDYGSEQFF
TRBV11-2,TRBD1,NA,TRBJ1-1,TGTGCCAGCAGCTTACGCCTGCGGGACAGGGGGGAGGGCACTGAAGCTTTCTTT,CASSLRLRDRGEGTEAFF
TRBV5-1,TRBD1,NA,TRBJ2-7,TGCGCCAGCAGCGCACAACAGGGGGCGCCTGGCTTAAGTTCCTACGAGCAGTACTTC,CASSAQQGAPGLSSYEQYF
TRBV11-3,TRBD2,few,TRBJ2-5,TGTGCCAGCAGCTTAGGCGGGAGACAACAAGAGACCCAGTACTTC,CASSLGGRQQETQYF